These T cell receptor beta chains were read from a single sample in a study of cytomegalovirus exposure and HLA in healthy donors. Sequencing was performed with immunoSEQ multiplex PCR; in TCRdb, only in-frame clones are kept and a portion is missing. The sample totals approximately 140,000 clones. Sequencing was done on a sample of PBMCs. The receptors here all came from a woman in her forties in good health and CMV-seronegative. CDR3s include the opening cysteine and the closing phenylalanine or tryptophan.

v_gene: TRBV7-2
CDR3aa: CASSRGGRTGELFF

v_gene: TRBV7-2
CDR3aa: CASSLATGARRNEQFF

v_gene: TRBV7-3
CDR3aa: CASSDGQGVGGYTF

v_gene: TRBV19
CDR3aa: CASRRSGTGVGTQYF

v_gene: TRBV4-2
CDR3aa: CASSQEAVNYGYTF

v_gene: TRBV18
CDR3aa: CASSPPGQGSPYEQYF

v_gene: TRBV19
CDR3aa: CASSIPPGDSNQPQHF

v_gene: TRBV4-2
CDR3aa: CASSPWATSGDQQDTQYF

v_gene: TRBV7-2
CDR3aa: CASSLAGISSSYNEQFF

v_gene: TRBV19
CDR3aa: CASSASVGGGRNTGELFF